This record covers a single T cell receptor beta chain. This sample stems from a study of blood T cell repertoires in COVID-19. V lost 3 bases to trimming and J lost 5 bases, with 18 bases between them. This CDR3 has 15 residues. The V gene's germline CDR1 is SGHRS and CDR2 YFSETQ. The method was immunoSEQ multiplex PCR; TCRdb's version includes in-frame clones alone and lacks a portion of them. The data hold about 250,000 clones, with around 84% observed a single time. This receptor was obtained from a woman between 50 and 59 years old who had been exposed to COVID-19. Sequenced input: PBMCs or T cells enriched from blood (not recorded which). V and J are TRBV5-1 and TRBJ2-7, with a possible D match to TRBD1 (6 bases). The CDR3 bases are TGCGCCAGCAGCTCCTCCGGGACACCCCGGGACGAGCAGTACTTC. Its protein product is CASSSSGTPRDEQYF.